Following are 4 T cell receptor beta chains from one sample sequenced in a study of cytomegalovirus exposure and HLA in healthy donors. Amplification used 60 Vbeta primers and 13 Jbeta primers. Generated by immunoSEQ multiplex PCR, the TCRdb table keeps only in-frame clones and is missing some. The data hold some 250,000 clones, with about four fifths observed a single time. The sequenced sample consisted of PBMCs. The receptors come from a woman aged 40 to 50 in good health and CMV-seropositive.

The rearrangement joins TRBV27 to TRBJ2-1, with 12 positions matching TRBD2. V was clipped by 2 bases and J by 2 bases; unmatched bases: 4. The CDR3 is made up of 17 amino acids. Germline V lookup: CDR1 MNHEY, CDR2 SMNVEV (reference sequence). The CDR3 spells CASSLPSGRATYNEQFF. CDR3 coding DNA: TGTGCCAGCAGTTTACCTAGCGGGAGGGCCACCTACAATGAGCAGTTCTTC.

The gene calls are TRBV30 and TRBJ1-5; 11 bases are a match to TRBD1. Trimming at V came to 5 bases and at J to 4 bases, leaving 13 bases not matched to a gene. CDR3 length: 17 residues. Germline V gives CDR1 GTSNPN, CDR2 SVGIG (reference sequence). The CDR3 DNA reads TGTGCCTGGGGCCTCAGGACAGGGGGCGCAAGGAATCAGCCCCAGCATTTT. It yields the protein CAWGLRTGGARNQPQHF. Full variable domain (remainder filled in from reference TRBV30 and TRBJ1-5): SQTIHQWPATLVQPVGSPLSLECTVEGTSNPNLYWYRQAAGRGLQLLFYSVGIGQISSEVPQNLSASRPQDRQFILSSKKLLLSDSGFYLCAWGLRTGGARNQPQHFGDGTRLSIL.

The V and J genes are TRBV28 and TRBJ1-5, with D tentatively TRBD1 (6 bases). The CDR3 spans 14 residues. Deletions cut 11 bases from V and 1 base from J, with 15 bases between. Germline V lookup: CDR1 MDHEN, CDR2 SYDVKM. The CDR3 region is CAYSAGESNQPQHF. The CDR3 nucleotides are TGTGCCTATAGTGCAGGGGAGAGCAATCAGCCCCAGCATTTT.

The chain employs TRBV9 and TRBJ2-1, with 9 positions matching TRBD2. Unmatched junction bases numbered 8, after V lost 7 bases and J lost 9 bases. This CDR3 spans 13 amino acids. Germline-derived CDR1 and CDR2 are SGDLS and YYNGEE. The CDR3 region has the DNA TGTGCCAGCGGAGCGGGGGGCACTTTTGAGCAGTTCTTC. Its protein is CASGAGGTFEQFF.